This T cell receptor beta chain was sequenced in a study of T cell clonotyping in hematopoietic cell transplantation. The protocol was immunoSEQ multiplex PCR, while the TCRdb copy is restricted to in-frame clones and leaves out a portion. Of more than 8,000 clones detected, around nine tenths appear once; the ten largest clones hold 4.2%. This CDR3 contains 14 residues. CDR1 SGHNT and CDR2 YYREEE come from the germline V gene (reference sequence). Trimming removed 4 bases from V and 1 base from J; junction bases left unmatched: 4. The clonotype was recovered from a male patient between 55 and 70 years old who had an allogeneic stem cell transplant from a related donor, so the T cells may come from the graft donor. Some clones in this sample may be carry-over from other donors' samples. This specimen consisted of peripheral blood mononuclear cells, obtained at the time of graft-versus-host disease after allogeneic stem cell transplant. The gene calls are TRBV5-4 and TRBJ2-5; 7 bases fit TRBD2. CDR3 DNA sequence: TGTGCCAGCAGCGGCGGGGGTGGCCAAGAGACCCAGTACTTC. Protein product: CASSGGGGQETQYF. Drawing the rest from reference TRBV5-4 and TRBJ2-5, the complete variable domain is ETGVTQSPTHLIKTRGQQVTLRCSSQSGHNTVSWYQQALGQGPQFIFQYYREEENGRGNFPPRFSGLQFPNYSSELNVNALELDDSALYLCASSGGGGQETQYFGPGTRLLVL.